These 31 T cell receptor beta chains came from one sample sequenced in a study of CXCR3-negative and CXCR3-positive naive CD8 T cells. It was by 5' RACE with UMI labels that the TRB cDNA libraries were prepared. From its re-call of the 5' RACE reads, TCRdb lists each CDR3 protein once, without DNA. The repertoire table contains tens of thousands of distinct CDR3 sequences. The sequenced material came from naive CXCR3- CD8+ T cells from blood. Subset indicated: CD45RO-CCR7+CD27+CD95- naive CD8+ T cells lacking CXCR3 (TNR3-). Receptors were obtained from a human donor in good health. Some clones in this sample may be carry-over from other donors' samples.

The V gene is TRBV20-1, the J gene TRBJ1-2; TCRdb reports TRBD1, a call that lacks DNA to check it against. The V gene's germline CDR1 is DFQATT and CDR2 SNEGSKA (reference sequence). The CDR3 runs to 12 residues. Here the CDR3 reads CSAQGFGDGYTF.

The V gene is TRBV3-1, the J gene TRBJ1-1; with no DNA, the TCRdb D assignment of TRBD1 cannot be verified. Germline values: CDR1 LGHDT, CDR2 YNNKEL (reference sequence). There are 17 residues in the CDR3. The CDR3 spells CASSQDIPLGLNTEAFF.

The chain carries TRBV4-3 and TRBJ2-7. From germline, CDR1 is LGHNA and CDR2 YSLEER. CDR3 length equals 14 residues. The CDR3 spells CASSQARSSYEQYF.

This chain joins TRBV28 and TRBJ2-1. From germline, CDR1 is MDHEN and CDR2 SYDVKM. CDR3 length: 12 residues. The CDR3 is CASRTEYNEQFF.

The chain combines TRBV6-2 or TRBV6-3 with TRBJ2-1; TCRdb's assignment of TRBD2 cannot be checked, as there is no DNA. CDR3 length equals 16 residues. The germline V gene encodes CDR1 MNHEY and CDR2 SVGEGT. CDR3 in amino acids: CASSQNPSGHYNEQFF.

This chain links TRBV25-1 with TRBJ2-1. Looked up from germline, CDR1 is MGHDK and CDR2 is SYGVNS. The CDR3 loop spans 13 amino acids. CDR3 region: CARRQRSYNEQFF.

This chain uses TRBV6-2 or TRBV6-3 with TRBJ2-2; TCRdb selects TRBD2, and the lack of DNA leaves this call unchecked. The CDR3 sequence is 14 residues long. The V gene's germline CDR1 is MNHEY and CDR2 SVGEGT. The CDR3: CASSYWRGTGELFF.

The V call is TRBV14, the J call TRBJ2-7. In germline, CDR1 is SGHDN, CDR2 FVKESK. The CDR3 is made up of 16 amino acids. The CDR3 is CASSQDHGLLALEQYF.

The chain has TRBV7-9 and TRBJ1-1; the D call of TRBD1 rests on TCRdb alone, since no DNA is present to check it. Germline values: CDR1 SEHNR, CDR2 FQNEAQ (reference sequence). The CDR3 consists of 13 residues. The CDR3 loop reads CASSLAPGMEAFF.

V usage is TRBV28 and J usage is TRBJ2-2. Germline CDR1 MDHEN, CDR2 SYDVKM. The CDR3 contains 12 residues. CDR3 loop: CASSLGPREVFF.

The chain joins TRBV28 to TRBJ2-7; TCRdb lists TRBD1, though no DNA is available to test this call. The V gene's germline CDR1 is MDHEN and CDR2 SYDVKM. The CDR3 is 15 amino acids. CDR3 protein: CASSYRGGRGYEQYF.

The chain links TRBV9 to TRBJ2-3; the D call of TRBD1 rests on TCRdb alone, since no DNA is present to check it. The length of the CDR3 is 17 residues. The V gene's germline CDR1 is SGDLS and CDR2 YYNGEE. CDR3 sequence reads: CASSVATGARGTDTQYF.

This rearrangement joins TRBV7-9 to TRBJ2-1; TCRdb selects TRBD2, and the lack of DNA leaves this call unchecked. The CDR3 loop spans 12 amino acids. The germline V gene has CDR1 SEHNR and CDR2 FQNEAQ (reference sequence). CDR3 amino acids: CASSFPIGEQFF.

V gene TRBV5-1 combines with J gene TRBJ2-1; TCRdb outputs TRBD1, but without DNA this stays unchecked. Germline V gene lookup returns CDR1 SGHRS and CDR2 YFSETQ. The CDR3 consists of 16 residues. The CDR3 reads CASSLAPQGAGTEQFF.

The chain links TRBV6-6 to TRBJ1-1. The CDR3 runs 15 residues. CDR1 and CDR2 from the germline V gene are MNHNY and SVGAGI (reference sequence). CDR3 protein: CASSYGTSPNTEAFF.

The chain recombines TRBV29-1 with TRBJ2-1. Germline V gene sequence: CDR1 SQVTM, CDR2 ANQGSEA. This CDR3 has 14 residues. CDR3 residues: CSVGTVFSYNEQFF.

The chain recombines TRBV6-2 or TRBV6-3 with TRBJ2-5. Germline V gene data show CDR1 as MNHEY and CDR2 as SVGEGT. The CDR3 is made up of 13 amino acids. The CDR3 protein is CASSYTDQETQYF.

V and J are TRBV7-3 and TRBJ1-2. Looked up from germline, CDR1 is SGHTA and CDR2 is FQGTGA. This CDR3 spans 13 amino acids. CDR3 region: CASSQHPNYGYTF.

This chain links TRBV19 with TRBJ2-3; TCRdb's D call, TRBD1, is unchecked because there is no DNA. The germline V gene encodes CDR1 LNHDA and CDR2 SQIVND (reference sequence). The CDR3 runs 16 residues. This CDR3 reads CASKLGRGSFTDTQYF. Looking up the rest from reference TRBV19 and TRBJ2-3 gives the full variable domain: DGGITQSPKYLFRKEGQNVTLSCEQNLNHDAMYWYRQDPGQGLRLIYYSQIVNDFQKGDIAEGYSVSREKKESFPLTVTSAQKNPTAFYLCASKLGRGSFTDTQYFGPGTRLTVL.

The rearrangement links TRBV7-2 to TRBJ2-7; TCRdb's D gene call, TRBD2, goes unchecked for lack of DNA. In germline, CDR1 is SGHTA, CDR2 FQGNSA. This CDR3 is built from 15 residues. This CDR3 reads CASSPRTSGSWEQYF.

The gene calls are TRBV12-3 or TRBV12-4 and TRBJ2-7. The CDR3 consists of 14 residues. The CDR3 sequence: CASSLNLGTGEQYF.

The chain has TRBV3-1 and TRBJ2-7. CDR1 LGHDT and CDR2 YNNKEL come from the germline V gene (reference sequence). This CDR3 spans 15 amino acids. The CDR3 sequence is CASSQVGVGSYEQYF.

This sequence joins TRBV29-1 and TRBJ2-7; TCRdb's D gene call, TRBD1, goes unchecked for lack of DNA. Per the germline V gene, CDR1 is SQVTM and CDR2 is ANQGSEA. The CDR3 contains 14 residues. CDR3 in amino acids: CSVEPPGTFGDQYF.

V usage is TRBV6-6 and J usage is TRBJ2-5. There are 17 residues in the CDR3. The germline CDR1 and CDR2 sequences are MNHNY and SVGAGI (reference sequence). The CDR3 sequence is CASSYSLARHSEETQYF.

J is TRBJ2-1 and V is TRBV7-3; TCRdb returns TRBD2, unconfirmable since there is no DNA. CDR1 and CDR2 (germline): SGHTA, FQGTGA. The CDR3 is 16 residues long. CDR3 in amino acids: CASSPGTSVSYNEQFF.

The genes are TRBV29-1 and TRBJ1-1; TCRdb's D gene call, TRBD1, goes unchecked for lack of DNA. Germline-derived CDR1 and CDR2 are SQVTM and ANQGSEA. The CDR3 has 13 residues. CDR3: CSVEVTGKTEAFF.

The chain combines TRBV14 with TRBJ2-1; the D call of TRBD2 rests on TCRdb alone, since no DNA is present to check it. The CDR3 covers 16 residues. Germline loops: CDR1 SGHDN, CDR2 FVKESK. CDR3 amino acids: CASSQGAYSSYNEQFF.

The chain links TRBV5-1 to TRBJ1-1; TCRdb returns TRBD1, unconfirmable since there is no DNA. Germline V gene sequence: CDR1 SGHRS, CDR2 YFSETQ. The CDR3 length is 13 residues. CDR3 amino acids: CASSLGPGTEAFF.

This chain links TRBV14 with TRBJ2-5. Germline V CDR1 and CDR2: SGHDN, FVKESK. This CDR3 is 12 amino acids long. This chain's CDR3 is CASSQVLETQYF.

This rearrangement joins TRBV28 to TRBJ1-2. This CDR3 has 14 amino acids. Germline V lookup: CDR1 MDHEN, CDR2 SYDVKM. The CDR3 loop is CASGAPGGNYGYTF.

This sequence joins TRBV11-2 and TRBJ2-1. This CDR3 contains 16 residues. Germline V lookup: CDR1 SGHAT, CDR2 FQNNGV. The CDR3 loop is CASSLDWTESYNEQFF.